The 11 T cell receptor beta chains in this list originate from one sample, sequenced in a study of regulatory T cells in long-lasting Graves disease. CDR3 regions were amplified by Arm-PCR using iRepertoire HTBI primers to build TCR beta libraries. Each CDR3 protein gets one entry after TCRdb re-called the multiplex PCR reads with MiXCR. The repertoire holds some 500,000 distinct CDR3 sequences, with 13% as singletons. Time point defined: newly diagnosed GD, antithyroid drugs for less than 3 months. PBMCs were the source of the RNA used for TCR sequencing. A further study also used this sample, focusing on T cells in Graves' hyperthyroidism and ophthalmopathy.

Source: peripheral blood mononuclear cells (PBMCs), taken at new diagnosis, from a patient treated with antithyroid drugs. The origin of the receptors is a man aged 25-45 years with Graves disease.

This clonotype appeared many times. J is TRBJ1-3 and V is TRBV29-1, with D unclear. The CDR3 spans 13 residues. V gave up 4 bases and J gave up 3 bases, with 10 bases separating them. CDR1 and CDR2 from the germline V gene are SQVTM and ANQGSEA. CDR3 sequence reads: CSVARSGGNTIYF. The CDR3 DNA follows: TGCAGCGTTGCCAGGTCTGGTGGAAACACCATATATTTT.

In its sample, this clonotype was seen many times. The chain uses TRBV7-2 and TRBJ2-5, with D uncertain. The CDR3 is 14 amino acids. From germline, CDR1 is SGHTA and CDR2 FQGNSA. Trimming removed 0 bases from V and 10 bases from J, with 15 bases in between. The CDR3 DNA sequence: TGTGCCAGCAGCTTAGCGGTTTTCGATTGGGACCAGTACTTC. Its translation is CASSLAVFDWDQYF.

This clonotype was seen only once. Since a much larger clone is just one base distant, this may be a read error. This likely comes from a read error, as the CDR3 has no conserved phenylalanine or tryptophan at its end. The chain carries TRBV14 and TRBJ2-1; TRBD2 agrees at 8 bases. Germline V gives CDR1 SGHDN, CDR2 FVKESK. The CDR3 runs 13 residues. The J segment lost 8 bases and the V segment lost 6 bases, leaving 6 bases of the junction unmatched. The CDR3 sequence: CASRLSGVDEQFL. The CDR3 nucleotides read TGTGCCAGCAGACTTAGCGGGGTGGATGAGCAGTTCCTC.

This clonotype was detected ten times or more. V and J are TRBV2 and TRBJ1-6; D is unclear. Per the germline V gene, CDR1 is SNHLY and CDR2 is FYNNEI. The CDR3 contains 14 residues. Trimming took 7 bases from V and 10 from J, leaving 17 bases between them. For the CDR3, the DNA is TGTGCCAGCATAGATCGGCAGGAGAAATCACCCCTCCACTTT. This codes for CASIDRQEKSPLHF.

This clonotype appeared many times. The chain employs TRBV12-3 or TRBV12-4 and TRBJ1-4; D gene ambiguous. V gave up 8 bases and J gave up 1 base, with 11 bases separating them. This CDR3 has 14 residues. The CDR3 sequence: CASAERETNEKLFF. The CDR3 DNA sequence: TGTGCCAGCGCTGAAAGGGAAACTAATGAAAAACTGTTTTTT.

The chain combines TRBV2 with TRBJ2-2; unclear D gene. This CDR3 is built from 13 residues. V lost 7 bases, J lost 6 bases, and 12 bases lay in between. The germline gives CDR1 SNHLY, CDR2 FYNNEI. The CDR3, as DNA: TGTGCCAGCAAGCTCTCTGGGGCCGGGGAGCTGTTTTTT. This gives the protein CASKLSGAGELFF.

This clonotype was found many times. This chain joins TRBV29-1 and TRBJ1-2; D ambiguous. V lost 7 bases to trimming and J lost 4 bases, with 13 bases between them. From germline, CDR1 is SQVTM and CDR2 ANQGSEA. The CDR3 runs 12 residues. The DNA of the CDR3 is TGCAGCGCCACGGACTCTGTCTATGGCTACACCTTC. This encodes CSATDSVYGYTF.

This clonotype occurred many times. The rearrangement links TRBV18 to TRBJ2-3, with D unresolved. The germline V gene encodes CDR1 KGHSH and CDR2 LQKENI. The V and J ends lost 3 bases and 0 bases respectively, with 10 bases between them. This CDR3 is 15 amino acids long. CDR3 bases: TGTGCCAGCTCACCGAGACTGGCGAGCACAGATACGCAGTATTTT. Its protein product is CASSPRLASTDTQYF. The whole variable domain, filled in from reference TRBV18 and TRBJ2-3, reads NAGVMQNPRHLVRRRGQEARLRCSPMKGHSHVYWYRQLPEEGLKFMVYLQKENIIDESGMPKERFSAEFPKEGPSILRIQQVVRGDSAAYFCASSPRLASTDTQYFGPGTRLTVL.

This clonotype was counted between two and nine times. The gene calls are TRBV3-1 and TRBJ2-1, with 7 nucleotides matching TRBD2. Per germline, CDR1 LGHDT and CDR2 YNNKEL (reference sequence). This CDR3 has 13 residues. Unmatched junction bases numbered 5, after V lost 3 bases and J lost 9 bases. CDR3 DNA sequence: TGTGCCAGCAGCCATGACAAGCGGGGTGAGCAGTTCTTC. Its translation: CASSHDKRGEQFF.

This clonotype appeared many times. The CDR3 DNA is TGTGCCAGCAGCTTAGGGGCCGGAGAAAACATTCAGTACTTC. Protein product: CASSLGAGENIQYF. The chain is built from TRBV7-9 and TRBJ2-4, with D hard to call. CDR3 size: 14 residues. Germline V gives CDR1 SEHNR, CDR2 FQNEAQ (reference sequence). V lost 1 base, J lost 5 bases, and 9 bases lay in between.

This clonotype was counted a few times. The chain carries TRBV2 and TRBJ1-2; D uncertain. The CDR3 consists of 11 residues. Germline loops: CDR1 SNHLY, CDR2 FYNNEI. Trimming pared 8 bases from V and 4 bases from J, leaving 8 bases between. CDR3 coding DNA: TGTGCCAGCGTCTGGGGCTATGGCTACACCTTC. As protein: CASVWGYGYTF.